This TCR beta chain was sequenced in a study of shared clonotypes between healthy human individuals (dated by TCRdb to 2020 to 2021). With regard to the full study: Three men and a couple of women, aged 18 to 49 years, made up the cohort. Per donor, three plates each were used for CD4 naive and CD4 memory, two for CD8 naive, and one for CD8 memory. Blood TCR repertoires of about five healthy adults were deeply sequenced to estimate repertoire size and the extent of clonotype sharing between individuals. To increase sequencing depth and limit assay-specific biases, TCR repertoire library preparation and sequencing were carried out by different laboratories using diverse techniques. Leukapheresis yielded between about 0.85 and 9 billion PBMCs per donor.

Remarks on this clone: Its antigen is not yet known. The input lacks base qualities; no much larger clone sits a single base away.

The investigation overall reported the following: Across four donors, approximately 4.6% of naive CD4, approximately 3.6% of naive CD8, 2% to 2.5% of memory CD4, and 0.3% to 0.45% of memory CD8 clonotypes were shared. Compared with non-shared clonotypes, clonotypes shared by all four sorted-subset donors had higher generation probabilities. Sampling was limited to blood, and TCR repertoires in tissue likely differ from TCR repertoires in blood. Even with the large sequencing depth, rarefaction of the sorted-subset datasets indicated that sequencing was incomplete. Estimated clonotype richness was generally larger for naive than for memory subsets. The small number of donors limited the genetic and exposure-history diversity represented. Pairwise subsampling indicated that sequencing depth was expected to affect the degree of clonotype sharing among donors.

Using the deep immunoSEQ assay, TCR CDR3 regions were amplified from genomic DNA by multiplex PCR. Genomic DNA extracted from each cell subset was distributed evenly over all wells of several immunoSEQ 96-well plates, and each plate served as one replicate. For sorted subsets, approximately 200 ng of genomic DNA, equivalent to roughly 30,000 T cell genomes, went into each replicate PCR. Purified libraries were quantified with a Qubit 3.0 fluorometer, sized on a Bioanalyzer 2100, and re-quantified with the KAPA Library Quantification kit. Every immunoSEQ 96-well plate was sequenced on a dedicated single-read 150-cycle Illumina NextSeq 550 flow cell. The authors' analysis ran thus. Because the immunoSEQ output included only junctional sequences and no quality scores, the filtering could not be the same as the filtering used for full-length reads. To assign V/J genes and CDR3, sequences were annotated against IMGT germline references using PyIR, a Python wrapper for IgBLAST v1.9. Reads were removed for weak V/J assignments (E-value above 1e-6), missing CDR3, stop codons, out-of-frame junctions, or ambiguous translated residues. A V3J clonotype was defined by an identical inferred V gene, J gene, and CDR3 amino acid sequence. Percentage overlap between repertoires was calculated by dividing the number of shared unique clonotypes by the size of the smaller repertoire. RTK rarefaction, the Chao1 estimator, and Recon v2.1 estimates of unobserved clonotypes were used to assess repertoire richness. Generation probabilities for all TCRbeta clonotypes obtained by the gDNA method from several donors were computed using OLGA. TCRdb carries this immuneACCESS record with in-frame sequences only. Its versions omit some clonotypes, under half of them owing to an unresolved V gene in the studies checked, with the rest unexplained. That table supplies the V and J calls and clone size; D and trimming were determined from the DNA. The sample table holds roughly 590,000 clones, of which over 95% were seen once. The ten largest account for around 0.11% of the sample.

Relative to germline, V is 4 bases shorter and J is 0 bases shorter, with 19 bases between their ends. The CDR3 holds 17 amino acids from the cysteine to the phenylalanine. The only DNA kept is the CDR3, 51 bases in frame from the first base. CDR1 and CDR2, per the germline V gene (reference sequence), are SEHNR and FQNEAQ. CD8 naive samples were obtained by positive selection for CCR7 among CD45RO-negative cells, yielding a CD45RA+CCR7+ population from which TemRA cells were excluded. Healthy HIV-negative adults with no recently reported acute infections or vaccinations were included as donors. All donors were Caucasian adults living in Nashville, Tennessee, USA. After blood collection by leukapheresis, PBMCs were isolated using Ficoll-Histopaque density gradient centrifugation and then cryopreserved in the vapor phase of liquid nitrogen. Analytical flow cytometry was used to check the purity and quantity of each magnetically sorted T cell population. From each sorted fraction, genomic DNA was isolated and quantified by UV absorbance on a Nanodrop 2000c.

This clonotype originated in a woman in her twenties or thirties in good health. The rearrangement joined TRBV7-9 to TRBJ2-7, and the D gene may be TRBD1, 6 bases matching. Source material: naive CD8+ T cells sorted from blood. This sample's cell subset or site label indicates: CD45RA+CCR7+. The sequenced DNA: TGTGCCAGCAGCTCCCCCAGGGAAGACAGGAGCTCCTACGAGCAGTACTTC. This codes for CASSSPREDRSSYEQYF.